This T cell receptor (beta chain) was identified during a study of T cells after yellow fever vaccination. Per germline, CDR1 MNHEY and CDR2 SVGEGT. V lost 0 bases and J lost 7, with 22 bases in between. The CDR3 totals 17 residues. One entry per CDR3 protein, called by TCRdb with MiXCR from the 5' RACE reads. This table holds some 320,000 distinct CDR3 sequences, 8.7% found once. There are many counts of this clonotype. The rearrangement joins TRBV6-2 or TRBV6-3 to TRBJ2-7; unclear D gene. The receptor comes from a young man who received the YFV17D yellow fever vaccine. Material: PBMCs, obtained on the day of the first yellow fever vaccination. The chain's CDR3 is CASSYSNPGPSTWEQYF. For the CDR3, the DNA is TGTGCCAGCAGTTACTCGAATCCTGGACCGTCTACATGGGAGCAGTACTTC.